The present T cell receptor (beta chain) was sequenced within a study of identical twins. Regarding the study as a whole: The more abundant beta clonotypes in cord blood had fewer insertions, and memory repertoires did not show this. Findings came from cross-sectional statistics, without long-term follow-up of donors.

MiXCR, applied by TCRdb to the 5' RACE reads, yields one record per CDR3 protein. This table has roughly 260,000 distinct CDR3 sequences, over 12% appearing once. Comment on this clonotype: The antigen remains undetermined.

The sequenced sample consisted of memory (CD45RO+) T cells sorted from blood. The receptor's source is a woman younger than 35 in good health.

Written as DNA, the CDR3 is TGTGCCAGCAGCGTAGAGGATCATCCCTACAATGAGCAGTTCTTC. This translates into CASSVEDHPYNEQFF. The rearrangement joins TRBV9 to TRBJ2-1; unclear D gene. Germline V gene sequence: CDR1 SGDLS, CDR2 YYNGEE. The CDR3 covers 15 residues. V was pared by 0 bases and J by 2 bases, with 9 bases between.